A single sample gave rise to the 28 T cell receptor beta chains below, sequenced in a study of blood T cell repertoires in COVID-19. The method was immunoSEQ multiplex PCR; TCRdb's version includes in-frame clones alone and lacks a portion of them. The sample has under 250,000 clones, approximately 88% seen once; the top ten hold around 6.5%. The sample comprised peripheral blood. These receptor sequences come from a man aged 55 to 69 who had recovered from COVID-19.

The J gene is TRBJ1-2, the V gene TRBV6-2 or TRBV6-3; D remains ambiguous. Trimming took 8 bases from V and 4 from J, leaving 14 bases between them. The CDR3 covers 13 residues. CDR1 is MNHEY, CDR2 SVGEGT, per germline. For the CDR3, the DNA is TGTGCCAGCGGCCGAGGGAGGCCCTATGGCTACACCTTC. It yields the protein CASGRGRPYGYTF.

This clone turned up a few times. V usage is TRBV7-9 and J usage is TRBJ1-1; D is unclear. Deletions cut 2 bases from V and 4 bases from J, with 14 bases between. Looked up from germline, CDR1 is SEHNR and CDR2 is FQNEAQ (reference sequence). This CDR3 has 15 amino acids. As DNA, the CDR3 is TGTGCCAGCAGCTTAATATCGGGTGGGAGCACTGAAGCTTTCTTT. Translated: CASSLISGGSTEAFF.

The genes are TRBV5-1 and TRBJ2-3, with D maybe TRBD2 (6 bases). Looked up from germline, CDR1 is SGHRS and CDR2 is YFSETQ. V lost 5 bases to trimming and J lost 2 bases, with 12 bases between them. CDR3 size: 14 residues. The CDR3 DNA sequence: TGCGCCAGCAGTTGGTCGGGGGACACAGATACGCAGTATTTT. It codes for CASSWSGDTDTQYF.

The chain employs TRBV28 and TRBJ1-5; TRBD1 might be the D (6 bases). Germline V gene lookup returns CDR1 MDHEN and CDR2 SYDVKM. The CDR3 has 12 amino acids. V lost 6 bases to trimming and J lost 4 bases, with 7 bases between them. CDR3 loop: CASSQGNQPQHF. The CDR3 coding sequence is TGTGCCAGCAGCCAGGGGAATCAGCCCCAGCATTTT. Full variable domain (remainder filled in from reference TRBV28 and TRBJ1-5): DVKVTQSSRYLVKRTGEKVFLECVQDMDHENMFWYRQDPGLGLRLIYFSYDVKMKEKGDIPEGYSVSREKKERFSLILESASTNQTSMYLCASSQGNQPQHFGDGTRLSIL.

The rearrangement uses TRBV3-1 (or the pseudogene TRBV3-2) and TRBJ2-6, with 8 nucleotides matching TRBD1. The trim removed 0 bases at V and 2 bases at J, leaving 3 bases unmatched. CDR3 size: 17 residues. CDR1 LGHDT and CDR2 YNNKEL come from the germline V gene (reference sequence). The CDR3 reads CASSQEAGGAGANVLTF. The DNA for the CDR3 is TGTGCCAGCAGCCAAGAAGCAGGGGGCGCTGGGGCCAACGTCCTGACTTTC.

The chain is built from TRBV30 and TRBJ1-2, with TRBD1 matching 8 bases. The CDR3 contains 14 residues. J lost 0 bases, V lost 3 bases, and 3 bases had no gene match. In germline, CDR1 is GTSNPN, CDR2 SVGIG (reference sequence). In DNA form, the CDR3 reads TGTGCCTGGAGCCCGACAGGGGCTAACTATGGCTACACCTTC. It is translated as CAWSPTGANYGYTF.

The genes are TRBV6-5 and TRBJ2-2; TRBD1 matches at 9 bases. Germline assignment: CDR1 MNHEY and CDR2 SVGAGI. V was pared by 2 bases and J by 4 bases, with 5 bases of the junction left unmatched. The CDR3 extends over 16 amino acids. The CDR3 loop reads CASSYTGTGPTGELFF. DNA of the CDR3: TGTGCCAGCAGTTACACCGGGACAGGGCCCACCGGGGAGCTGTTTTTT.

The chain recombines TRBV18 with TRBJ1-3; 10 nucleotides agree with TRBD1. Germline CDR1 and CDR2: KGHSH and LQKENI. The CDR3 is 18 residues long. J lost 0 bases, V lost 4 bases, and 9 bases had no gene match. The CDR3 DNA follows: TGTGCCAGCTCACTGATCTGGGACAGGGGTGTCTCTGGAAACACCATATATTTT. This translates into CASSLIWDRGVSGNTIYF.

The V and J genes are TRBV18 and TRBJ1-3; D gene uncertain. V was pared by 2 bases and J by 3 bases, with 14 bases between. The germline gives CDR1 KGHSH, CDR2 LQKENI. This CDR3 contains 16 residues. The CDR3 sequence is CASSPTGPGNGNTIYF. The DNA of the CDR3 is TGTGCCAGCTCACCAACCGGCCCGGGAAATGGAAACACCATATATTTT.

The chain combines TRBV28 with TRBJ2-1, with 9 positions matching TRBD2. CDR1 MDHEN and CDR2 SYDVKM come from the germline V gene. The CDR3 covers 15 residues. V lost 9 bases and J lost 9; bases outside the gene matches: 15. CDR3 nucleotides: TGTGCCAGTCTCGGCCCGGGACTAGCCGCATCTGAGCAGTTCTTC. Its protein is CASLGPGLAASEQFF.

This chain uses TRBV7-8 with TRBJ2-5, with 9 bases matching TRBD2. The germline gives CDR1 SGHVS, CDR2 FQNEAQ. V dropped 5 bases and J dropped 1; count of bases not matched to a gene: 8. There are 16 residues in the CDR3. CDR3 nucleotides: TGTGCCAGCAGCCTACGGGCGGGAGGGTTCCAAGAGACCCAGTACTTC. This sequence encodes CASSLRAGGFQETQYF.

CDR3 nucleotides: TGTGCCAGCACCGAACAGAGCAGGGGCGGTGAAAAACTGTTTTTT. Translating it yields CASTEQSRGGEKLFF. The chain carries TRBV21-1 and TRBJ1-4; the D call in the table, TRBD1, was not verified against the DNA. TRBV21-1 is annotated as a pseudogene. The CDR3 spans 15 residues.

The chain recombines TRBV6-1 with TRBJ1-5; the match to TRBD1 covers 8 bases. Germline CDR1 is MNHNS and CDR2 is SASEGT. V shed 4 bases and J 7 bases; nucleotides not matched to a gene: 15. The CDR3 is 17 residues long. The CDR3 DNA reads TGTGCCAGCAGTGTCCGCGGGGCAGGGGGCGGTGGGCAGCCCCAGCATTTT. The encoded protein is CASSVRGAGGGGQPQHF.

V is TRBV5-1 and J is TRBJ1-6; 7 positions agree with TRBD1. The CDR3 has 15 residues. The junction had 6 bases not matched to a gene; V was cut back by 4 bases and J by 5 bases. Germline V lookup: CDR1 SGHRS, CDR2 YFSETQ. The CDR3 nucleotides are TGCGCCAGCAGCCTAGGGACAGTGGATAATTCACCCCTCCACTTT. Its translation: CASSLGTVDNSPLHF. Complete variable domain (other parts from reference TRBV5-1 and TRBJ1-6): KAGVTQTPRYLIKTRGQQVTLSCSPISGHRSVSWYQQTPGQGLQFLFEYFSETQRNKGNFPGRFSGRQFSNSRSEMNVSTLELGDSALYLCASSLGTVDNSPLHFGNGTRLTVT.

The CDR3 protein is CASSVGQGTGANVLTF. CDR3 sequence (DNA): TGTGCCAGCAGCGTAGGACAGGGAACTGGGGCCAACGTCCTGACTTTC. The chain uses TRBV9 and TRBJ2-6, with 7 bases fitting TRBD1. The V and J ends lost 0 bases and 2 bases, in that order; junction bases with no gene match: 2. Germline CDR1 is SGDLS and CDR2 is YYNGEE. The CDR3 has 16 residues.

The chain recombines TRBV4-2 with TRBJ2-1, with TRBD2 as a possible D gene (6 bases). CDR1 is LGHNA and CDR2 is YNFKEQ in the germline V gene. The CDR3 spans 15 residues. Trimming shortened V by 1 base and J by 8 bases, and 15 bases separated the two germline ends. The DNA of the CDR3 is TGTGCCAGCAGCCAAGTCGCCTTACCGGGAGATGAGCAGTTCTTC. This sequence encodes CASSQVALPGDEQFF.

The chain couples TRBV5-1 to TRBJ2-5; D remains unclear. The germline V gene has CDR1 SGHRS and CDR2 YFSETQ. V lost 4 bases, J lost 5 bases, and 12 bases lay in between. The CDR3 totals 13 residues. The DNA of the CDR3 is TGCGCCAGCAGCCCCCAATGGCCCGAGACCCAGTACTTC. Translating gives CASSPQWPETQYF.

The chain joins TRBV19 to TRBJ1-2, with 10 nucleotides matching TRBD1. CDR1 is LNHDA and CDR2 is SQIVND in the germline V gene (reference sequence). The V and J ends lost 11 bases and 2 bases, in that order; junction bases with no gene match: 8. This CDR3 has 14 amino acids. The CDR3 loop reads CAGRRTGGNYGYTF. The DNA for the CDR3 is TGTGCCGGCCGTCGGACAGGGGGAAACTATGGCTACACCTTC. The full variable domain, in which reference TRBV19 and TRBJ1-2 provide the parts outside the CDR3, is DGGITQSPKYLFRKEGQNVTLSCEQNLNHDAMYWYRQDPGQGLRLIYYSQIVNDFQKGDIAEGYSVSREKKESFPLTVTSAQKNPTAFYLCAGRRTGGNYGYTFGSGTRLTVV.

The chain combines TRBV6-5 with TRBJ2-7, with TRBD2 matching 9 bases. CDR1 and CDR2 (germline): MNHEY, SVGAGI. CDR3 size: 14 residues. J was trimmed by 6 bases and V by 7 bases; bases with no gene match: 10. CDR3 sequence reads: CASTAGGLLPEQYF. CDR3 sequence (DNA): TGTGCCAGCACAGCGGGAGGCCTCCTTCCCGAGCAGTACTTC.

The gene calls are TRBV10-3 and TRBJ2-4; 9 bases map to TRBD1. This CDR3 spans 16 amino acids. The ends lost 6 bases at V and 8 bases at J; junction bases unmatched: 14. Germline V gene data show CDR1 as ENHRY and CDR2 as SYGVKD. The CDR3 nucleotides are TGTGCCATCAGCTCGGACAGGGGAAGGGGTGAGGACATTCAGTACTTC. It encodes CAISSDRGRGEDIQYF.

J is TRBJ2-7 and V is TRBV14; D is uncertain. CDR3 length: 13 residues. V was pared by 8 bases and J by 0 bases, with 11 bases between. Germline V gene sequence: CDR1 SGHDN, CDR2 FVKESK. The CDR3 loop reads CASSVQFSYEQYF. The CDR3 nucleotides are TGTGCCAGCTCGGTACAGTTCTCCTACGAGCAGTACTTC.

The V call is TRBV5-1, the J call TRBJ1-2; 8 positions match TRBD1. This CDR3 contains 14 residues. With V trimmed by 0 bases and J by 8 bases, 6 bases remained unmatched. CDR1 is SGHRS, CDR2 YFSETQ, per germline. CDR3 coding DNA: TGCGCCAGCAGCTTGGGGGGACAGGAAGAGGGCTACACCTTC. This codes for CASSLGGQEEGYTF.

CDR3 protein: CASSVGSSGIYNEQFF. CDR3 sequence (DNA): TGTGCCAGCAGCGTGGGGTCTAGCGGGATATACAATGAGCAGTTCTTC. The rearrangement uses TRBV9 and TRBJ2-1; 9 bases align to TRBD2. The CDR3 is 16 residues long. CDR1 SGDLS and CDR2 YYNGEE come from the germline V gene. Trimming removed 2 bases from V and 4 bases from J; junction bases left unmatched: 7.

This chain joins TRBV28 and TRBJ2-7; 8 nucleotides align to TRBD1. V shed 6 bases and J 0 bases; nucleotides not matched to a gene: 7. Germline assignment: CDR1 MDHEN and CDR2 SYDVKM. The CDR3 runs to 15 residues. Here the CDR3 DNA reads TGTGCCAGCAGCTTCCGGACAGGGTTCTCCTACGAGCAGTACTTC. This codes for CASSFRTGFSYEQYF.

V and J are TRBV6-5 and TRBJ2-5; D may be TRBD1 (6 bases). V was shortened by 4 bases and J by 2 bases, with 8 bases between the two germline ends. The germline CDR1 and CDR2 sequences are MNHEY and SVGAGI. There are 13 residues in the CDR3. DNA of the CDR3: TGTGCCAGCAGTTTGGACAGACAAGAGACCCAGTACTTC. Its translation: CASSLDRQETQYF.

This CDR3 reads CASSPISGTAPSYEQYF. The CDR3 bases are TGTGCCAGCAGCCCTATATCGGGGACAGCCCCCTCCTACGAGCAGTACTTC. J is TRBJ2-7 and V is TRBV7-9; 7 bases match TRBD1. With 5 bases clipped from V and 0 bases from J, the junction kept 13 bases outside the gene matches. Germline lookup yields CDR1 SEHNR and CDR2 FQNEAQ (reference sequence). The CDR3 spans 17 residues.

V and J are TRBV19 and TRBJ2-3; 7 bases are shared with TRBD1. Germline assignment: CDR1 LNHDA and CDR2 SQIVND (reference sequence). The CDR3 has 16 amino acids. V trimming: 4 bases; J trimming: 2 bases; junction bases outside the gene matches: 9. Written as DNA, the CDR3 is TGTGCCAGTAGTAGCGACAGGGACCGGACCACAGATACGCAGTATTTT. Its translation: CASSSDRDRTTDTQYF.

The chain has TRBV5-6 and TRBJ2-1, with 8 bases matching TRBD1. V shed 3 bases and J 4 bases; nucleotides not matched to a gene: 3. CDR1 SGHDT and CDR2 YYEEEE come from the germline V gene. The CDR3 is 14 amino acids. As DNA, the CDR3 is TGTGCCAGCAGCTACAGGGGGGTTTACAATGAGCAGTTCTTC. This codes for CASSYRGVYNEQFF.